Following are 2 T cell receptor beta chains from one sample sequenced in a study of T cell responses to AZD1222 COVID-19 vaccine (dated by TCRdb to about 2021). Receptors were amplified or captured by the immunoSEQ multiplex PCR assay. Drawn from immuneACCESS, this table holds only the in-frame rearrangements with V and J called that TCRdb kept. Clones are partly lost; checked studies trace under half to an unresolved V gene and leave the rest unexplained. The sample profile shows 130,000 to 150,000 clones; roughly nine tenths of them were found once. The ten largest make up around 1.5% of the sample. The time point label here, explained by the study, means: baseline before first vaccination. The sequencing here drew on peripheral blood, taken on day 0 of AZD1222 vaccination. These receptors originate from an adult in good health.

The rearrangement uses TRBV4-1 and TRBJ2-1, with 7 bases fitting TRBD1. Per germline, CDR1 MGHRA and CDR2 YSYEKL. With 5 bases clipped from V and 10 bases from J, the junction kept 20 bases outside the gene matches. This CDR3 spans 17 amino acids. CDR3: CASSEGARGKSMKEQFF. DNA of the CDR3: TGCGCCAGCAGCGAAGGGGCCAGGGGGAAGTCGATGAAGGAGCAGTTCTTC.

The chain joins TRBV29-1 to TRBJ2-7, with TRBD1 matching 8 bases. Germline-derived CDR1 and CDR2 are SQVTM and ANQGSEA. V dropped 7 bases and J dropped 3; count of bases not matched to a gene: 20. This CDR3 comprises 17 residues. CDR3 sequence: CSAGTGRPPSLYYEQYF. The CDR3 nucleotides are TGCAGCGCCGGGACAGGACGACCCCCGTCCCTTTACTACGAGCAGTACTTC.